This T cell receptor (beta chain) derives from a study of blood T cell repertoires in COVID-19. Data came from immunoSEQ multiplex PCR; TCRdb stores just in-frame clones and leaves some out. The sample carries about 280,000 clones, around 93% recorded once. Trimming took off 4 bases at V and 3 bases at J, with 18 bases between the two ends. The CDR3 is 16 amino acids. CDR1 and CDR2 from the germline V gene are MNHNS and SASEGT. The TCR was taken from a man aged 35-49 years who had been exposed to COVID-19. Sequencing was carried out using PBMCs or T cells enriched from blood (not recorded which). J is TRBJ1-1 and V is TRBV6-1; D might be TRBD1 (5 bases). The CDR3 spells CASSGTGTLIHTEAFF. CDR3 DNA sequence: TGTGCCAGCAGTGGAACAGGAACACTTATTCACACTGAAGCTTTCTTT.